This T cell receptor (beta chain) stems from a study of beta chain features in type 1 diabetes. The wider study: Patients and healthy donors were similar in age, gender and cell yields.

All of the isolated RNA was reverse transcribed, so expressed TCRB transcripts were sequenced. Deep immunoSEQ sequencing covered naive, central memory and regulatory T cell samples. The method was immunoSEQ multiplex PCR; TCRdb's version includes in-frame clones alone and lacks a portion of them. The table includes 600,000 to 700,000 clones, under 15% detected once. Study outcomes and limitations: Moderately but significantly shorter TCRB CDR3s were found in Type 1 diabetes patients in all four CD4+ subsets.

Germline CDR1 is SGHNT and CDR2 is YYREEE (reference sequence). V lost 3 bases and J 4 bases, leaving 13 bases between the germline ends. The CDR3 is made up of 14 amino acids. With respect to this clone: The antigen remains unidentified.

The origin of this receptor is a man between 18 and 35 years old with type 1 diabetes. Source material: naive CD4+ T cells from blood. The rearrangement links TRBV5-4 to TRBJ1-2, with TRBD1 as a possible D gene (6 bases). This CDR3 reads CASSSGQPGYGYTF. As DNA, the CDR3 is TGTGCCAGCAGCTCCGGACAGCCGGGCTATGGCTACACCTTC.